The T cell receptor (beta chain) under discussion was sequenced for a study of blood T cell repertoires in COVID-19 (dated by TCRdb to between 2020 and 2021). General notes on the study: Collaborator samples came from the United States, Italy and Spain and covered acute and convalescent phases of COVID-19. The prospective study material was composed of cDNA or gDNA derived from T cells, B-cell-depleted T cells, or PBMCs. The dataset comprised deeply sampled blood TCRbeta repertoires from subjects exposed to, actively infected with, or recovered from COVID-19. The repertoires were released in a freely available public database meant as a resource for research on the immune response to SARS-CoV-2. Samples came from the ongoing ImmuneRACE study (first 160 participants) plus 1,254 subjects from 6 global collaborators. Sample metadata almost always included a de-identified subject ID, COVID-19 status, age in years and sex. HLA class I and class II types, where available, came from metadata supplied by the sample provider rather than from assay-based typing.

The collaborating institutions used their own protocols to collect whole blood in K2EDTA tubes. For TCRbeta analysis, collaborators shipped samples in one of three forms: frozen whole blood, isolated PBMCs, or DNA extracted from either of those sample types. The germline V gene specifies MDHEN as CDR1 and SYDVKM as CDR2. Including the terminal cysteine and phenylalanine, the CDR3 comprises 11 residues. The kept DNA is CDR3 alone, 33 bases in frame from the first base. At the junction V is shortened by 4 bases and J by 11 bases, with 8 bases in between. What the work shows at the level of the full study, not this receptor alone: The quantity of clinical and demographic metadata differed by source and by participant and was supplied without curation.

Worth noting for this clone: Its antigen is currently not known. Base qualities are not provided; no much larger clone lies one nucleotide away.

The immunoSEQ Assay, a bias-controlled multiplex PCR, was used to amplify TCRbeta CDR3 regions from genomic DNA. Processing in the source paper ran as follows. Within the assay, amplification of reference gene primers was used to estimate how many nucleated cells each sample contained. To quantify the absolute abundance of each unique TCRbeta CDR3 rearrangement, sequence reads were collapsed and filtered. For each sample, productive Simpson clonality was calculated as the square root of Simpson's diversity index over productive rearrangements. Not all clones reach the TCRdb copy of this immuneACCESS table, which keeps in-frame sequences only. Checked studies attribute under half of the gap to unresolved V genes and leave the rest unexplained. V, J and clone size derive from that table, while D and trimming were established from the DNA sequence. Here the sample has about 440,000 clones; roughly 89% occur a single time. About 4.3% of the sample rests with the top ten.

The V and J genes are TRBV28 and TRBJ1-4, with no D gene named confidently. This receptor was taken from a woman between 25 and 40 years old with acute or convalescent COVID-19. The sample taken for sequencing was peripheral blood. The CDR3 is CASSSGSKLFF. Read as DNA, the sequence is TGTGCCAGCAGTTCGGGAAGTAAACTGTTTTTT.